The clone carrying this T cell receptor (beta chain) was counted ten times or more. The antigen remains undetermined. This sample was included in a study of blood T cells in healthy people across ages. Findings and caveats of the study: It was the long-lived donors that had more naive CD4+ cells and higher diversity than aged donors.

The use of a sample-barcoded 5' primer and a J-beta primer mix characterized a second PCR of 7 to 11 cycles. TCRdb re-called the 5' RACE reads with MiXCR, one entry per CDR3 protein. The table has hundreds of thousands of distinct CDR3 sequences, around 48% seen once. CDR3 length equals 18 residues. Germline-derived CDR1 and CDR2 are MNHEY and SVGAGI. V lost 0 bases and J lost 0, with 17 bases in between. The sequence derives from a man aged 80 or over in good health. Sequencing used blood. The rearrangement links TRBV6-5 to TRBJ1-2; D may be TRBD1 (5 bases). CDR3 DNA sequence: TGTGCCAGCAGTTACTCTGGGGCACACGTCCAGGCTAACTATGGCTACACCTTC. Its protein is CASSYSGAHVQANYGYTF.